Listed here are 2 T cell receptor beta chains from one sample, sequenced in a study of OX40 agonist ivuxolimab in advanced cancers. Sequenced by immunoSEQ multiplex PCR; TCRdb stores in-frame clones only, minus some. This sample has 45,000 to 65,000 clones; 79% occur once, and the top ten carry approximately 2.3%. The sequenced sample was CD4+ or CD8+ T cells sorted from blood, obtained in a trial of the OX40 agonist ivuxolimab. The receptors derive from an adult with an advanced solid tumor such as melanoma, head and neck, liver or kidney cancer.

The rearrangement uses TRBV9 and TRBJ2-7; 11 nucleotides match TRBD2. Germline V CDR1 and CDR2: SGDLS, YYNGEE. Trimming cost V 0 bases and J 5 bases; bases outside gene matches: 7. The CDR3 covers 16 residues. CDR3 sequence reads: CASSVAGASGRNEQYF. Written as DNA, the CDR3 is TGTGCCAGCAGCGTAGCTGGGGCTAGCGGGAGGAACGAGCAGTACTTC.

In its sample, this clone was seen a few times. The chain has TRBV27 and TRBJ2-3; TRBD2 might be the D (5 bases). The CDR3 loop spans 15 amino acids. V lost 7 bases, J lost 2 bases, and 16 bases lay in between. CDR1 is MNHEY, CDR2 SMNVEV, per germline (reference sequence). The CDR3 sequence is CASTRRGLDTDTQYF. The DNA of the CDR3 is TGTGCCAGCACCCGGCGAGGACTCGACACAGATACGCAGTATTTT.